Sequencing of this T cell receptor beta chain was carried out in a study of cytomegalovirus exposure and HLA in healthy donors. The study ran its PCR with 60 Vbeta and 13 Jbeta primers. Clones were read by immunoSEQ multiplex PCR, and TCRdb kept only the in-frame ones, dropping some. The sample has 100,000 or so clones; more than 75% are singletons. The CDR3 loop spans 14 amino acids. CDR1 is LNHDA and CDR2 is SQIVND in the germline V gene (reference sequence). V was cut by 1 base and J by 4 bases, with 9 bases left in between. The gene calls are TRBV19 and TRBJ2-3; D not certain. This sequence originates from a man under 40 in good health and CMV-seropositive. Sequencing was performed on PBMCs. DNA of the CDR3: TGTGCCAGTAGTATAGGAGGAGACGCAGATACGCAGTATTTT. As protein: CASSIGGDADTQYF.